The T cell receptor (beta chain) described here comes from a study of blood T cells in healthy people across ages. It was with a sample-barcoded 5' primer and a J-beta primer mix that a second PCR of roughly 7 to 12 cycles was run. Each TCR beta cDNA got a 12-nucleotide random molecular identifier. TCRdb reprocessed the 5' RACE reads via MiXCR and lists one record per CDR3 protein. The sample carries approximately 2,000,000 distinct CDR3 sequences, roughly 43% recorded once. Only a few counts were recorded for this clonotype. This CDR3 is built from 11 residues. V lost 6 bases, J lost 6 bases, and 3 bases stayed unmatched. Germline values: CDR1 DFQATT, CDR2 SNEGSKA (reference sequence).

Sequencing was done on a sample of blood. The sequence came from a human donor in good health. The V gene is TRBV20-1, the J gene TRBJ1-2; 8 bases map to TRBD1. The CDR3 sequence: CSASGGDGYTF. In nucleotides, the CDR3 is TGCAGTGCGTCAGGGGGCGATGGCTACACCTTC.